Below are 19 T cell receptor beta chains sequenced from a single sample in a study of T cells after yellow fever vaccination. TCRdb independently ran MiXCR on the 5' RACE reads; one entry per CDR3 protein. The top ten hold roughly a sixth of the sample, which has hundreds of thousands of distinct CDR3 sequences, around 20% seen once. The source material was PBMCs, sampled before the yellow fever booster vaccination. All receptors derive from a man between 18 and 35 years old who received the YFV17D yellow fever vaccine.

The rearrangement uses TRBV12-3 or TRBV12-4 and TRBJ2-7; D is possibly TRBD1 (5 bases). The CDR3 contains 16 residues. Trimming shortened V by 4 bases and J by 3 bases, and 19 bases separated the two germline ends. In nucleotides, the CDR3 is TGTGCCAGCAGTTCCAGGAAGAGACAGACCATCTACGAGCAGTACTTC. Translated, it gives CASSSRKRQTIYEQYF.

This clonotype was seen many times. This chain links TRBV29-1 with TRBJ2-3, with a possible D match to TRBD2 (5 bases). Trimming shortened V by 0 bases and J by 5 bases, and 12 bases separated the two germline ends. The CDR3 contains 14 residues. In germline, CDR1 is SQVTM, CDR2 ANQGSEA. CDR3 sequence (DNA): TGCAGCGTTGAAGACGAGGAGGTTGGAGATACGCAGTATTTT. Encoded protein: CSVEDEEVGDTQYF.

The chain is built from TRBV6-5 and TRBJ2-7; D remains unclear. This CDR3 is built from 13 residues. From germline, CDR1 is MNHEY and CDR2 SVGAGI. Trimming took off 6 bases at V and 11 bases at J, with 20 bases between the two ends. This chain's CDR3 is CASRPIGLETEYV. The DNA of the CDR3 is TGTGCCAGCAGGCCCATCGGGCTGGAGACGGAGTACGTC.

Of note for this clonotype: A clone one base away is much larger, so this may be a read error. The genes are TRBV4-2 and TRBJ2-6; D is tentatively TRBD1 or TRBD2 (5 bases each). This CDR3 has 17 residues. CDR1 and CDR2 (germline): LGHNA, YNFKEQ. This CDR3 reads CASSRRWESSGAIVLTF. In nucleotides, the CDR3 is TGTGCCAGCAGCCGAAGGTGGGAGAGCTCTGGGGCCATCGTCCTGACTTTC.

This clonotype was observed a handful of times. This chain uses TRBV12-3 or TRBV12-4 with TRBJ1-6; 11 bases line up with TRBD1. The CDR3 runs to 16 residues. V lost 4 bases to trimming and J lost 9 bases; unmatched junction nucleotides: 8. This CDR3 is CASSYGTGGIFSPLHF. CDR3 coding DNA: TGTGCCAGCAGTTACGGGACAGGGGGAATCTTTTCACCCCTCCACTTT.

The chain carries TRBV7-9 and TRBJ1-1; no reliable D call. The germline CDR1 and CDR2 sequences are SEHNR and FQNEAQ (reference sequence). There are 14 residues in the CDR3. Trimming pared 3 bases from V and 4 bases from J, leaving 12 bases between. The chain's CDR3 is CASSFLREGTEAFF. DNA for the CDR3: TGTGCCAGCAGCTTTCTCCGGGAGGGCACTGAAGCTTTCTTT.

This clonotype appeared once. This rearrangement joins TRBV27 to TRBJ2-7; D remains ambiguous. V lost 10 bases, J lost 6 bases, and 7 bases lay in between. Germline CDR1 reads MNHEY; CDR2 reads SMNVEV (reference sequence). The CDR3 is 9 amino acids. CDR3 protein: CANGREQYF. The CDR3 region has the DNA TGTGCCAACGGACGCGAGCAGTACTTC.

This clonotype was recorded a few times. The CDR3 DNA is TGCAGTGCCTCCCCCAATCCGGGACAGCGTAGCACAGATACGCAGTATTTT. As protein: CSASPNPGQRSTDTQYF. This chain uses TRBV20-1 with TRBJ2-3, with 7 bases that match TRBD1. Unmatched junction bases numbered 15, after V lost 6 bases and J lost 0 bases. The CDR3 contains 17 residues. The V gene's germline CDR1 is DFQATT and CDR2 SNEGSKA (reference sequence).

The chain combines TRBV4-3 with TRBJ1-1; possibly TRBD1 for D (6 bases). Deletions cut 1 base from V and 5 bases from J, with 8 bases between. This CDR3 has 13 amino acids. Germline CDR1 is LGHNA and CDR2 is YSLEER. Here the CDR3 DNA reads TGCGCCAGCAGCCAAGCAGGGGAGACTGAAGCTTTCTTT. It encodes CASSQAGETEAFF.

The rearrangement links TRBV6-4 to TRBJ2-3; TRBD2 aligns across 8 bases. Germline assignment: CDR1 MRHNA and CDR2 SNTAGT. The CDR3 runs to 14 residues. V shed 4 bases, J shed 5 bases, and the junction held 5 bases outside the gene matches. CDR3 nucleotide sequence: TGTGCCAGCAGTGTATCGGGGGGGATAGATACGCAGTATTTT. The encoded protein is CASSVSGGIDTQYF.

This clonotype has a handful of counts. V is TRBV6-6 and J is TRBJ2-5; TRBD1 might be the D (6 bases). The ends were cut back, 8 bases at V and 5 bases at J, with 21 bases in the middle. The germline CDR1 and CDR2 sequences are MNHNY and SVGAGI (reference sequence). The CDR3 is 15 amino acids. The CDR3 sequence is CASVSYLGGVETQYF. CDR3 coding DNA: TGTGCCAGCGTATCCTATCTAGGGGGTGTGGAGACCCAGTACTTC.

The chain combines TRBV6-2 or TRBV6-3 with TRBJ2-2; 9 bases agree with TRBD2. Germline CDR1 MNHEY, CDR2 SVGEGT. Trimming cost V 5 bases and J 3 bases; bases outside gene matches: 4. The CDR3 is 15 residues long. In DNA form, the CDR3 reads TGTGCCAGCAGTCGAGCGGGGGGTGACACCGGGGAGCTGTTTTTT. This gives the protein CASSRAGGDTGELFF.

V gene TRBV9 combines with J gene TRBJ1-5; TRBD1 aligns across 7 bases. With 3 bases clipped from V and 5 bases from J, the junction kept 8 bases outside the gene matches. The length of the CDR3 is 15 residues. The germline V gene has CDR1 SGDLS and CDR2 YYNGEE. CDR3 in amino acids: CASSGGDSFDQPQHF. CDR3 in DNA: TGTGCCAGCAGCGGAGGGGACAGCTTTGATCAGCCCCAGCATTTT.

This rearrangement joins TRBV5-5 to TRBJ2-7; 12 bases line up with TRBD1. Germline CDR1 and CDR2: SGHKS and YYEKEE (reference sequence). CDR3 length: 16 residues. After removal of 2 bases from V and 3 bases from J, the junction contained 6 bases not matched to a gene. In nucleotides, the CDR3 is TGTGCCAGCAGCTTAAAGGGACAGGGGGCCTTCTACGAGCAGTACTTC. Encoded protein: CASSLKGQGAFYEQYF.

The J gene is TRBJ2-5, the V gene TRBV5-1, with D possibly matching TRBD1 (6 bases). V was clipped by 5 bases and J by 5 bases, with 13 bases between them. Germline V gene lookup returns CDR1 SGHRS and CDR2 YFSETQ. This CDR3 spans 13 amino acids. CDR3: CASRPTGIETQYF. DNA for the CDR3: TGCGCCAGCAGACCCACAGGGATCGAGACCCAGTACTTC. Using reference TRBV5-1 and TRBJ2-5 for the parts outside the CDR3, the full variable domain is KAGVTQTPRYLIKTRGQQVTLSCSPISGHRSVSWYQQTPGQGLQFLFEYFSETQRNKGNFPGRFSGRQFSNSRSEMNVSTLELGDSALYLCASRPTGIETQYFGPGTRLLVL.

This clonotype was counted between two and nine times. This chain uses TRBV10-3 with TRBJ2-2; D gene ambiguous. The CDR3 contains 16 residues. Trimming took off 0 bases at V and 0 bases at J, with 8 bases between the two ends. Germline loops: CDR1 ENHRY, CDR2 SYGVKD. Written as DNA, the CDR3 is TGTGCCATCAGTGAGTCGCTACAGACGAACACCGGGGAGCTGTTTTTT. It encodes CAISESLQTNTGELFF.

This clonotype occurred a few times. The V and J genes are TRBV7-9 and TRBJ2-3; D call uncertain. Trimming took off 10 bases at V and 3 bases at J, with 17 bases between the two ends. Germline V CDR1 and CDR2: SEHNR, FQNEAQ (reference sequence). There are 14 residues in the CDR3. The CDR3: CAIPDLLWTDTQYF. The CDR3 nucleotides read TGTGCCATCCCGGACCTTCTTTGGACAGATACGCAGTATTTT.

The rearrangement joins TRBV7-9 to TRBJ1-4; tentative D call: TRBD1 (6 bases). V dropped 4 bases and J dropped 3 bases, with 9 bases sitting between them. CDR1 is SEHNR and CDR2 is FQNEAQ in the germline V gene (reference sequence). The CDR3 consists of 14 residues. The CDR3 bases are TGTGCCAGCAGCTACAGGGCGGCTAATGAAAAACTGTTTTTT. It encodes CASSYRAANEKLFF.

The genes are TRBV10-3 and TRBJ2-7; TRBD1 agrees at 9 bases. The CDR3 totals 16 residues. Germline-derived CDR1 and CDR2 are ENHRY and SYGVKD. V trimming: 3 bases; J trimming: 5 bases; junction bases outside the gene matches: 11. The CDR3 DNA reads as TGTGCCATCAGTGAAGTAGGACAGGGGTCTCTCCACGAGCAGTACTTC. This sequence encodes CAISEVGQGSLHEQYF.